What follows is one T cell receptor (beta chain) and its context. The sample originates from a study of blood T cell repertoires in COVID-19. The table came from immunoSEQ multiplex PCR; TCRdb's copy has only in-frame clones and leaves some out. The sample yields fewer than 350,000 clones, roughly 85% seen once. The germline V and J ends were trimmed by 2 bases and 4 bases, with 11 bases remaining between them. The CDR3 is 14 residues long. CDR1 LGHDT and CDR2 YNNKEL come from the germline V gene (reference sequence). This sequence originates from a woman between 50 and 59 years old who had recovered from COVID-19. The sample comprised PBMCs or T cells enriched from blood (not recorded which). V is TRBV3-1 (or the pseudogene TRBV3-2) and J is TRBJ1-1; D possibly corresponds to TRBD1 (6 bases). DNA for the CDR3: TGTGCCAGCAGCCAAACACGAGGGGGCACTGAAGCTTTCTTT. This gives the protein CASSQTRGGTEAFF.